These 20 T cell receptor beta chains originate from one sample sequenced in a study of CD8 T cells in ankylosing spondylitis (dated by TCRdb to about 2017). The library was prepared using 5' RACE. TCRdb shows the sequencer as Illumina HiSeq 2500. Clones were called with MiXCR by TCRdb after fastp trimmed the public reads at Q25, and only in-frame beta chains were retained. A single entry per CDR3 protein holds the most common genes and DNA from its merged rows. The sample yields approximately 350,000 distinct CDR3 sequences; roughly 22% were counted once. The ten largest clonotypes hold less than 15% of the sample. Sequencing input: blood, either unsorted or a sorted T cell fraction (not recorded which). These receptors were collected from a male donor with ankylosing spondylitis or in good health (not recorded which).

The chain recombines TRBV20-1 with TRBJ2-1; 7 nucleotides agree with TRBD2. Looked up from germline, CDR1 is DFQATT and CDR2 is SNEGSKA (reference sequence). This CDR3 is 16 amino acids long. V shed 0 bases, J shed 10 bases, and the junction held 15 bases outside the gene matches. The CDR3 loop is CSARDPTSHASMEQFF. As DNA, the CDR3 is TGCAGTGCTAGAGATCCGACTAGCCATGCTTCAATGGAGCAGTTCTTC.

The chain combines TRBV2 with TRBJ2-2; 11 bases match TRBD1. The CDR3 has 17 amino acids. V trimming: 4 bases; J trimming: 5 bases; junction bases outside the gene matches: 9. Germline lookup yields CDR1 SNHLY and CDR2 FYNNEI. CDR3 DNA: TGTGCCAGCAGTGTCGTAGGACAGGGGGCCTGGACCGGGGAGCTGTTTTTT. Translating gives CASSVVGQGAWTGELFF.

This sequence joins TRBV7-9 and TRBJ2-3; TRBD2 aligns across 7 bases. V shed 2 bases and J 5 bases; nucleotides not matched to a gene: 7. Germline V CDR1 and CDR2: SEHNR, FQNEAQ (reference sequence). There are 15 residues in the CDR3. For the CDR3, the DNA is TGTGCCAGCAGCTTACATCCGGGGGGAGGAGATACGCAGTATTTT. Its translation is CASSLHPGGGDTQYF.

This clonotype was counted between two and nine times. The CDR3 is CASSLRSPVRGGYNEQFF. CDR3 DNA sequence: TGTGCCAGCAGCTTAAGGTCCCCCGTCCGGGGGGGCTACAATGAGCAGTTCTTC. The chain is built from TRBV7-6 and TRBJ2-1; 8 bases align to TRBD2. The CDR3 is 18 residues long. Trimming removed 2 bases from V and 3 bases from J; junction bases left unmatched: 12. The germline V gene encodes CDR1 SGHVS and CDR2 FNYEAQ.

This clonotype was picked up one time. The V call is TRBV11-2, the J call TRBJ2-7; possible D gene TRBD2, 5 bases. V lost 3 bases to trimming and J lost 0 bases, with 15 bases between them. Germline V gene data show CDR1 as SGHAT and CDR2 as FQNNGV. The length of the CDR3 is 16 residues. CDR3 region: CASSLAGQILSYEQYF. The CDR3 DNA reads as TGTGCCAGCAGCTTGGCGGGCCAGATCCTCTCCTACGAGCAGTACTTC.

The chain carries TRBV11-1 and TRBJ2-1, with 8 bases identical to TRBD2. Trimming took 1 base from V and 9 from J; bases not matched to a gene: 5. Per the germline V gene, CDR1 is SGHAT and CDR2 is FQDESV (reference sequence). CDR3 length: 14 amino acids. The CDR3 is CASSLGTSRGEQFF. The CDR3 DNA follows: TGTGCCAGCAGCTTAGGGACTAGCCGGGGTGAGCAGTTCTTC.

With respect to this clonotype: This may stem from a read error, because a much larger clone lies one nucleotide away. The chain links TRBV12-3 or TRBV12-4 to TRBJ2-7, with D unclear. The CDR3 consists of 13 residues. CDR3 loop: CASSFGHSYELYF. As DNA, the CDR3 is TGTGCCAGCAGTTTTGGCCACTCCTACGAGCTGTACTTC.

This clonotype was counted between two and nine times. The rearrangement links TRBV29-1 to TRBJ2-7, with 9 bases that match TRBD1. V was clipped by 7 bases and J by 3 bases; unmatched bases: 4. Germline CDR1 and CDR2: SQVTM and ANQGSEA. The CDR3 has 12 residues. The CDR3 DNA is TGCAGCGCCGGGGACAGGGACTACGAGCAGTACTTC. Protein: CSAGDRDYEQYF.

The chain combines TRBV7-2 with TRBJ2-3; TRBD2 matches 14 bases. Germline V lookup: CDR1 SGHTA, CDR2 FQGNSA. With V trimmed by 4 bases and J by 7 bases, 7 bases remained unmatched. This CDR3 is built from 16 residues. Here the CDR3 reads CASSSLTSGGVNTQYF. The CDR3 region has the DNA TGTGCCAGCAGCTCGTTGACTAGCGGGGGGGTCAATACGCAGTATTTT.

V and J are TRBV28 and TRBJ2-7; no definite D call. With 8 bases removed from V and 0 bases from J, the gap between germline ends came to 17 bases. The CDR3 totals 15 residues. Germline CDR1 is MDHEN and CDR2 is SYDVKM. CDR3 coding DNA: TGTGCCAGCCTCACCCCCCAAGGGTTCTCCTACGAGCAGTACTTC. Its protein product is CASLTPQGFSYEQYF.

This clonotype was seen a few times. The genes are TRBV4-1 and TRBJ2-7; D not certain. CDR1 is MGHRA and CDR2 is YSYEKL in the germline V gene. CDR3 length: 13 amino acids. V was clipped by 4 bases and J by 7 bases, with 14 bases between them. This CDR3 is CASSPDGLGEQYF. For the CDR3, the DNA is TGCGCCAGCAGCCCGGACGGTCTAGGTGAGCAGTACTTC.

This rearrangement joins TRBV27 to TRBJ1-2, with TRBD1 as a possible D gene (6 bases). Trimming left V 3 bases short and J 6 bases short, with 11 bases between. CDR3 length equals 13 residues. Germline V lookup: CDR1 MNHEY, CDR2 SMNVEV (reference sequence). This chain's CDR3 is CASSFTGLNGYTF. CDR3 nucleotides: TGTGCCAGCAGTTTTACAGGGTTGAATGGCTACACCTTC.

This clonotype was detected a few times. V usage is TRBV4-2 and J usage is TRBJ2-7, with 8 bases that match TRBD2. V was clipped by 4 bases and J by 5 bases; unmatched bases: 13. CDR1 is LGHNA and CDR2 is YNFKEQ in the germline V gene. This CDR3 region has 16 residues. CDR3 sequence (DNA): TGTGCCAGCAGCCCCGCAGCCCTTAGCGGGGTCGACGAGCAGTACTTC. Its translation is CASSPAALSGVDEQYF.

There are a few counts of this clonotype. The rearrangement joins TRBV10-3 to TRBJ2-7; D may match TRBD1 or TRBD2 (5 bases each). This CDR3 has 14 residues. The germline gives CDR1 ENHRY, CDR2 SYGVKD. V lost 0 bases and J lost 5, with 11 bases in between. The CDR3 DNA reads TGTGCCATCAGTGAGTCTGACGGGACCAACGAGCAGTACTTC. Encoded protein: CAISESDGTNEQYF.

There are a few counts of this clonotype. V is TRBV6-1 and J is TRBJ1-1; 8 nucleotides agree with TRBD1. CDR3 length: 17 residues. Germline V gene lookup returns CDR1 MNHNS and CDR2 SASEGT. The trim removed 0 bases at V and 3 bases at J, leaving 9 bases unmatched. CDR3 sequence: CASSEAAGGQGDTEAFF. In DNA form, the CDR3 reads TGTGCCAGCAGTGAAGCGGCGGGAGGACAGGGCGACACTGAAGCTTTCTTT.

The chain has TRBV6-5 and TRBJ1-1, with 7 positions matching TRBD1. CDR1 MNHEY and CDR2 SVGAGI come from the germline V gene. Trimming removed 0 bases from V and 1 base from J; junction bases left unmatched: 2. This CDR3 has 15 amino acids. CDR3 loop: CASSYSTGWNTEAFF. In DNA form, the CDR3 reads TGTGCCAGCAGTTACTCGACAGGGTGGAACACTGAAGCTTTCTTT.

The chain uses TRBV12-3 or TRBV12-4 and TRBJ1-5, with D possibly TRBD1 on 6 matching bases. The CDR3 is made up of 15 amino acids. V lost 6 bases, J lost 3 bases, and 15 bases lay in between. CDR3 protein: CASSSGTFDNQPQHF. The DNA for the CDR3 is TGTGCCAGCAGCTCGGGGACATTCGACAATCAGCCCCAGCATTTT.

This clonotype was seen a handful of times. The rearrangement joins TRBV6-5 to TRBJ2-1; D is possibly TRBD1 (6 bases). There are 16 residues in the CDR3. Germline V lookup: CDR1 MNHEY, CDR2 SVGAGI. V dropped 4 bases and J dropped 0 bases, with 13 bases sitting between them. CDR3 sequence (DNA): TGTGCCAGCAGTTTCTCGGACAGCAGCTCCTACAATGAGCAGTTCTTC. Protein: CASSFSDSSSYNEQFF.

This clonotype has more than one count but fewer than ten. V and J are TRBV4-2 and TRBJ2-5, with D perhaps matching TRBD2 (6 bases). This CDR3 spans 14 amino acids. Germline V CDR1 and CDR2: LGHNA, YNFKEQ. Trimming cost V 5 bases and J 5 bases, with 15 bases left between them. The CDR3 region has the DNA TGTGCCAGCAGCTCCTGGACTATTCCGGAGACCCAGTACTTC. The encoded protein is CASSSWTIPETQYF.

The CDR3 loop is CASLRGAWNIQYF. The CDR3 DNA reads TGTGCCAGCCTGAGGGGGGCGTGGAACATTCAGTACTTC. This rearrangement joins TRBV12-3 or TRBV12-4 to TRBJ2-4; the D gene could be TRBD1 or TRBD2 (6 bases each). This CDR3 has 13 amino acids. Deletions cut 8 bases from V and 7 bases from J, with 15 bases between.